The TCR beta chain described here comes from a study of post-analysis software for immune sequencing data. General study findings and limits: Controls showed lower frequencies than patients for a handful of TRBV segments, and TRBV5-6, TRBV5-1 and TRBV20-1 were among these. The study found significantly lower normalized Chao1 diversity in multiple sclerosis patients than in controls.

Tagging with unique molecular identifiers was a feature of the TCR beta cDNA libraries. TCRdb processed the PCR reads anew with MiXCR; each CDR3 protein has one entry. Of 500,000 to 600,000 distinct CDR3 sequences in the sample, about 40% were seen once. Note on this clonotype: Its target is unknown.

From germline, CDR1 is SNHLY and CDR2 FYNNEI. The V and J ends lost 2 bases and 8 bases respectively, with 12 bases between them. The CDR3 loop spans 13 amino acids. The chain links TRBV2 to TRBJ1-2; D gene uncertain. The specimen sequenced was blood. This TCR was recovered from a girl aged 10 to 17 with multiple sclerosis. CDR3 nucleotide sequence: TGTGCCAGCAGTGAACTCCTACTGGGCGGCTACACCTTC. This codes for CASSELLLGGYTF.